This TCR beta chain was sequenced in a study of blood T cell repertoires in COVID-19. This CDR3 region has 15 residues. CDR1 is SGHVS and CDR2 is FNYEAQ in the germline V gene. Only one count was recorded for this clone. One junction end disagrees with the germline gene, perhaps due to a read error. Generated by immunoSEQ multiplex PCR, the TCRdb table keeps only in-frame clones and is missing some. The sample shows about 220,000 clones, 70% to 85% of them seen only once. This TCR came from a man in his forties who had recovered from COVID-19. V gene TRBV7-6 combines with J gene TRBJ2-1; maybe TRBD2 (5 bases). Sequences were obtained from PBMCs or T cells enriched from blood (not recorded which). CDR3 DNA: TGTGCCAGCAGCTTTGGCGGAGGCTCCTATAATGAGCAGTTCTTC. The encoded protein is CASSFGGGSYNEQFF.